Sequencing of this T cell receptor beta chain was carried out in a study of beta chain features in type 1 diabetes (dated by TCRdb to 2017 to 2018). Context from the whole study: No differences in mean age, gender distribution, total cell number or subset yield were found between patients and healthy donors. A total of over 95,000,000 sorted cells were examined across all samples, and RNA yield correlated strongly with the number of cells per subset. The study compared the TCRB repertoires of sorted circulating CD4+ T cell subsets in recently diagnosed type 1 diabetes patients with those in matched healthy donors. Naive and central memory subsets were obtained from all 30 or so donors, but regulatory and stem cell-like memory subsets were isolated from only 8 patients and roughly eight healthy donors. The paper as a whole reports these results and caveats: Because cDNA rather than genomic DNA was sequenced, highly expressing activated cells could have been over-represented, although no difference in activation and CD3 levels was found between groups. A moderate but significant shortening of TCRB CDR3 length was observed in type 1 diabetes patients in all four CD4+ subsets. Fewer insertions and more nucleotide deletions at VDJ recombination sites were observed in patients with type 1 diabetes, implying thymic rearrangement abnormalities. PCR may preferentially amplify shorter templates, but because patient and control samples were amplified and corrected together, any resulting skew would affect both groups equally. Naive, central memory and regulatory TCRB repertoires appeared to be more similar among patients than among healthy donors. Only small numbers of individuals were included in the HLA sub-analyses, which left unresolved whether HLA type had any influence on TCRB rearrangement.

Each donor gave one peripheral blood draw, approximately 100 mL on average, collected into heparinised tubes. Using a panel that included CD45RO, CCR7, CD25, CD127, CD95 and CD27, naive, central memory, regulatory and stem cell-like memory CD4+ T cells were sorted on a BD FACSAria II. Purity was above 95% for every sorted population. PBMCs were isolated immediately by Lymphoprep density gradient centrifugation and stained directly without culture. So that batch effects would be minimized, each experiment stained and sorted samples in pairs, pairing one healthy donor with one patient. Regarding this clone: Its antigen is not yet known. One base away there is no much larger clone; base qualities are not given.

CDR1 is given as LGHNA and CDR2 as YSLEER, both from the germline V gene. Cut back by 1 base and 8 bases, the V and J ends lie 10 bases apart. The cysteine opens and the phenylalanine closes a CDR3 of 13 amino acids. Of the read, only the CDR3 DNA is kept; its 39 bases are in frame from base 1. All of the isolated RNA was reverse transcribed with the High Capacity cDNA Reverse Transcription Kit, so expressed TCRB transcripts were sequenced. Deep immunoSEQ sequencing was applied to naive, central memory and regulatory T cell samples, giving an average of about 3.4 million total reads per sample. Sorted cells were lysed in RLT buffer, and RNA was extracted using DNase-treated RNeasy Micro or Mini kits according to cell number. Each cell subset was processed on its own to prevent cross-contamination, while patient and healthy donor samples were processed together. Using the immunoSEQ multiplex PCR, TCRB sequences were amplified from cDNA into 87-bp fragments spanning the CDR3 region. Sequencing of the amplicons was performed on the Illumina HiSeq platform. The authors processed their data as follows. Synthetic template baselines were used to correct PCR bias computationally, reads within Hamming distance 2 were collapsed together, and singletons that could not be merged were discarded. Reads were aligned to IMGT to assign V, D and J genes, CDR3 length, and insertions or deletions at six rearrangement sites. Within each subset, clonotype counts were normalized to sorted cell number, after which true diversity and Gini coefficients were computed with the tcR R package. The overlap coefficient, calculated on TCRB nucleotide sequences, was used to measure repertoire sharing. TCRdb limited this immuneACCESS table to in-frame rearrangements with V and J called. A share of clones is missing; checked studies link under half to unresolved V genes, and the rest is unexplained. V and J calls and clone size are those listed in that table; D and trimming were worked out from the DNA. Across this sample there are about 160,000 clones, with approximately 9% seen only once. The top ten clonotypes cover 0.54% of the sample.

The sequence came from a woman younger than 35 with type 1 diabetes. What was sequenced was central memory CD4+ T cells from blood. The chain is assembled from TRBV4-3 and TRBJ2-3, with the D gene uncertain. CDR3 sequence: CASSQGDLATQYF. The DNA sequence is as follows: TGCGCCAGCAGCCAAGGAGATTTAGCTACGCAGTATTTT.